Below, one T cell receptor beta chain is given with its context. Its antigen is undetermined. The CDR3 is 16 residues long. Trimming took 1 base from V and 1 from J; bases not matched to a gene: 6. Germline V gene data show CDR1 as SGDLS and CDR2 as YYNGEE. The entry originates in a study of T cell responses to AZD1222 COVID-19 vaccine. The protocol was immunoSEQ multiplex PCR, while the TCRdb copy is restricted to in-frame clones and leaves out a portion. The sample lists around 130,000 clones, approximately 86% seen once, with more than 5.5% in the top ten. Study findings and constraints: Spike-specific TCR breadth and depth were elevated following two AZD1222 doses.

The sequencing here drew on peripheral blood, taken 28 days after the second AZD1222 dose. J is TRBJ2-7 and V is TRBV9, with TRBD2 matching 9 bases. The receptor was isolated from an adult who received the AZD1222 COVID-19 vaccine. For the CDR3, the DNA is TGTGCCAGCAGCGTATCGAGCACTAGCGGGTCCTACGAGCAGTACTTC. It is translated as CASSVSSTSGSYEQYF.